This is a list of T cell receptor beta chains from one sample in a study of T cells in localized non-small cell lung cancer. Repertoires were generated with immunoSEQ multiplex PCR, while TCRdb's copy carries only in-frame clones and drops some. The sample has about 26,000 clones; 80% to 85% are singletons. The starting material was peripheral blood, obtained before any cancer treatment. These receptors came from a woman between 35 and 75 years old with stage I lung adenocarcinoma. Each CDR3 is given with its conserved first and last residue. A D gene is named only where the DNA matches it firmly. Only some rows state a clone size, as once, few, many or a class for expanded clones.

D,size,J,V,DNA,CDR3
NA,few,TRBJ1-1,TRBV11-2,TGTGCCAGCAGCCGAATAAACCAAGCTTTCTTT,CASSRINQAFF
NA,NA,TRBJ1-1,TRBV27,TGTGCCAGCAGTTTATCCCGAAATTGGGGTACTGAAGCTTTCTTT,CASSLSRNWGTEAFF
NA,NA,TRBJ2-7,TRBV6-6,TGTGCCAGCAGTTACTCGGACGGGGCGCTCAACGAGCAGTACTTC,CASSYSDGALNEQYF
NA,NA,TRBJ2-1,TRBV4-1,TGCGCCAGCAGCCAATTCCGGGTTCGCAATGAGCAGTTCTTC,CASSQFRVRNEQFF
TRBD1,NA,TRBJ1-1,TRBV11-3,TGTGCCAGCAGCTCATCAGGGGGCTTGAACACTGAAGCTTTCTTT,CASSSSGGLNTEAFF
NA,NA,TRBJ1-5,TRBV10-3,TGTGCCATCAGTGAGAGGGCGGATCAGCCCCAGCATTTT,CAISERADQPQHF
NA,NA,TRBJ2-2,TRBV4-2,TGTGCCAGCAGCCAAACTCAGGGAGCCGGGGAGCTGTTTTTT,CASSQTQGAGELFF
TRBD1,NA,TRBJ2-3,TRBV19,TGTGCCAGTAGTCCTGCAAGGGACAGGGACGCAGATACGCAGTATTTT,CASSPARDRDADTQYF
NA,NA,TRBJ2-5,TRBV11-3,TGTGCCAGCAGCTTAGAAGGATCGGGGCGAGAGACCCAGTACTTC,CASSLEGSGRETQYF
TRBD2,NA,TRBJ2-7,TRBV11-3,TGTGCCAGCAGCTCCATCCTTATAGCGGGGGGGCAGTGGGACGAGCAGTACTTC,CASSSILIAGGQWDEQYF
NA,once,TRBJ2-7,TRBV5-4,TGTGCCAGCAGCTTGCAAGGGCGGGACTCCTACGAGCAGTACTTC,CASSLQGRDSYEQYF
NA,NA,TRBJ2-5,TRBV4-1,TGCGCCAGCAGCCAAGATCGGATAGGGCAAGAGACCCAGTACTTC,CASSQDRIGQETQYF
NA,NA,TRBJ2-5,TRBV6-5,TGTGCCAGCAGCCCCGGGACACCGGCCGGGGGGACCCAGTACTTC,CASSPGTPAGGTQYF
NA,NA,TRBJ2-2,TRBV9,TGTGCCAGCAGCGTAGAGGGGGCCGGGGAGCTGTTTTTT,CASSVEGAGELFF
NA,few,TRBJ1-5,TRBV25-1,TGTGCCAGCAGCCTGGACGGGGATCAGCCCCAGCATTTT,CASSLDGDQPQHF
NA,few,TRBJ1-1,TRBV5-5,TGTGCCAGCAGCTTGGAGAGGGGAGGGGACACTGAAGCTTTCTTT,CASSLERGGDTEAFF
TRBD2,NA,TRBJ2-1,TRBV7-2,TGTGCCAGCAGCTGGAGAGCGGGGGGGAATGAGCAGTTCTTC,CASSWRAGGNEQFF
TRBD2,NA,TRBJ2-3,TRBV19,TGTGCCAGTAGTAATCCAGCGGGGAAAACAACCCTCTACACAGATACGCAGTATTTT,CASSNPAGKTTLYTDTQYF
NA,NA,TRBJ2-1,TRBV4-3,TGCGCCAGCAGCCAAGACCCCCCCGGAGGGAGTACCTACAATGAGCAGTTCTTC,CASSQDPPGGSTYNEQFF
NA,NA,TRBJ2-3,TRBV18,TGTGCCAGCTCAGCGTCCGGTACATTGGGGGATACGCAGTATTTT,CASSASGTLGDTQYF
NA,NA,TRBJ2-1,TRBV19,TGTGCCAGTAAACGGGACCTCTCCTACAATGAGCAGTTCTTC,CASKRDLSYNEQFF
NA,NA,TRBJ2-7,TRBV7-9,TGTGCCAGCAGCCCCTCTTATTTCCGGACAGCCTCCTACGAGCAGTACTTC,CASSPSYFRTASYEQYF
TRBD1,few,TRBJ1-2,TRBV29-1,TGCAGCGCCAGGACAGGAGGGGGCCACACCTTC,CSARTGGGHTF
NA,NA,TRBJ2-3,TRBV19,TGTGCCAGTAGTATAGTGGGGAGCGATACGCAGTATTTT,CASSIVGSDTQYF
NA,few,TRBJ2-2,TRBV7-3,TGTGCCAGCAGCTTAACGGGCTCAAGCGCCGGGGAGCTGTTTTTT,CASSLTGSSAGELFF
TRBD2,NA,TRBJ2-3,TRBV11-3,TGTGCCAGCAGCCCTAGCGGGGTCACAGATACGCAGTATTTT,CASSPSGVTDTQYF
NA,NA,TRBJ1-2,TRBV15,TGTGCCACCAGCAGAGGGGGTAACTATGGCTACACCTTC,CATSRGGNYGYTF
TRBD2,NA,TRBJ2-1,TRBV4-3,TGCGCCAGCAGCCCTGGGACTAGCGGATACAATGAGCAGTTCTTC,CASSPGTSGYNEQFF
TRBD1,NA,TRBJ1-2,TRBV7-2,TGTGCCAGCAGCTCACAGGGGAGCTCTAACTATGGCTACACCTTC,CASSSQGSSNYGYTF
TRBD1,few,TRBJ1-5,TRBV6-5,TGTGCCAGCAGTTACGACGGGAAGACAGGGCAGCCCCAGCATTTT,CASSYDGKTGQPQHF
NA,NA,TRBJ1-1,TRBV7-8,TGTGCCAGCAGCTTAGCCCCAGTGGGGCGAACTGAAGCTTTCTTT,CASSLAPVGRTEAFF
TRBD1,NA,TRBJ2-5,TRBV14,TGTGCCAGCAGACCTCTGGGGACAGGGGGCCAAGAGACCCAGTACTTC,CASRPLGTGGQETQYF
NA,NA,TRBJ2-2,TRBV19,TGTGCCAGTAATGGGAACAGGGCCGGGGAGCTGTTTTTT,CASNGNRAGELFF
TRBD2,NA,TRBJ2-1,TRBV7-2,TGTGCCAGCAGCTTAGAACCGGGACTAGGTCCCAATGAGCAGTTCTTC,CASSLEPGLGPNEQFF
NA,few,TRBJ1-4,TRBV10-3,TGTGCCATCAGTGAGAGGAATGAAAAACTGTTTTTT,CAISERNEKLFF
TRBD1,few,TRBJ2-7,TRBV15,TGTGCCACCAGCTCGCAGGGGGCTACCTACGAGCAGTACTTC,CATSSQGATYEQYF
NA,NA,TRBJ1-1,TRBV11-2,TGTGCCAGCAGGGCGGTCTCCACTTTGAACACTGAAGCTTTCTTT,CASRAVSTLNTEAFF
TRBD1,NA,TRBJ1-2,TRBV6-1,TGTGCCAGCAGCCGACAGGGTTATGGCTACACCTTC,CASSRQGYGYTF